This T cell receptor (beta chain) emerged from a study of Graves' ophthalmopathy and Graves' hyperthyroidism (dated by TCRdb to 2017 to 2018). At the level of the whole study: A patient counted as having stable hyperthyroidism if there was no progression to ophthalmopathy within 18 months of follow-up. To explore V-J signatures that separate ophthalmopathy from hyperthyroidism, a discovery set of about 98 patients was enrolled, consisting of 43 with ophthalmopathy and around 57 with stable hyperthyroidism. In total, around 140 blood samples were TCR-sequenced: around 42 ophthalmopathy, under 85 hyperthyroidism and approximately 17 hyperthyroidism-to-ophthalmopathy patients. The study used TCR beta repertoire signatures to distinguish Graves' ophthalmopathy from Graves' hyperthyroidism and to predict progression to ophthalmopathy. In roughly 6 hyperthyroidism patients, the T-cell repertoires found in thyroid tissue were compared with those found in blood. An independent validation cohort comprised 18 hyperthyroidism patients and around 16 patients who later progressed from hyperthyroidism to ophthalmopathy. After sampling, hyperthyroidism patients received methimazole starting at 30 mg daily, and ophthalmopathy patients received high-dose intravenous methylprednisolone.

This clonotype appeared many times. The clone's antigen remains unknown. Base qualities are not provided; no much larger clone lies one nucleotide away. Hyperthyroidism patients were newly diagnosed, with disease duration under 2 months, and aged 18 to 65 years. Patients with other autoimmune diseases, uncontrolled infections, pregnancy or lactation were excluded from the study. Diagnosis was based on clinical symptoms, serum thyroxine, TRAb, thyroid ultrasound and orbital computed tomography. Total RNA was extracted using Trizol reagent, and RNA quality was checked on an Agilent 2100 Bioanalyzer. The germline V gene (reference sequence) provides CDR1 LNHDA and CDR2 SQIVND. The junction shows trimming of 4 bases on V and 1 base on J, plus 10 bases between the germline ends. Inclusive of the bounding cysteine and phenylalanine, the CDR3 is 14 residues long. Only the CDR3 DNA is retained, 42 bases long and in frame from the first base.

TCR beta CDR3 regions were amplified from RNA transcripts for repertoire sequencing. The first round of RT-PCR was done with HTBI primers and the Qiagen OneStep RT-PCR kit, and was followed by a second round of multiplex PCR, then size selection and purification. Libraries were sequenced paired-end with 100 bp reads on an Illumina HiSeq2000. Per the source publication's procedure: SOAPnuke was used for read processing, and reads with adapters, uncalled bases, a mean Phred below 15, or no exact constant-primer or identifier match were discarded. High-quality paired reads were merged with COPE v1.2.5. Each unique nucleotide sequence was treated as a clonotype, and MiTCR v1.1 was used to align the clonotypes to the IMGT TRB V, D and J references. The analysis was limited to V-J combinations with a frequency above 0.0001, which together covered 99.2% of the repertoires. For each V-J combination, a TCR clonal expansion and chaos score was defined as the ratio of F50 clonal expansion to chaos observed in the TCRdist matrix. Welch's t-statistics and random forest were used to reduce features to some 13 V-J combinations, which were fed into a naive Bayes classifier. Thyroid-blood repertoire similarity was quantified with the Morisita-Horn index. TCRdb trimmed public reads at Q25 via fastp, called clones via MiXCR and kept in-frame beta chains. Rows are unified per CDR3 protein, each entry keeping the most common DNA and genes. TCRdb's processing, not the study's, gives the V and J calls here. The table for this sample lists a few hundred thousand distinct CDR3 sequences; 35% to 45% of them were counted only once. The ten largest clones add up to about 4.6% of the sample.

Overall results and qualifications from the work: Among expanded thyroid clonotypes with frequency above 0.001, most also showed up in blood, which suggests that blood repertoires may reflect the thyroid immune response. Ophthalmopathy was separated from stable hyperthyroidism by the 13-signature model with about 85% sensitivity and roughly 82% specificity in cross-validation and with 80%/75% in the test set. No statistical method was used to predetermine the sample size, and group allocation was not hidden from the investigators. In validation, the model predicted ophthalmopathy progression with 55% to 71% sensitivity and about 77% specificity; some 13 predicted patients were CT-confirmed with GO in a median of around 6.5 months.

The chain links TRBV19 with TRBJ1-1; no D gene is confidently identified. Input material: peripheral blood or thyroid tissue (not recorded which). This receptor was identified in an adult man with Graves' hyperthyroidism. CDR3 sequence: CASSTRFRNTEAFF. The nucleotides are TGTGCCAGTAGTACCAGGTTCAGGAACACTGAAGCTTTCTTT.